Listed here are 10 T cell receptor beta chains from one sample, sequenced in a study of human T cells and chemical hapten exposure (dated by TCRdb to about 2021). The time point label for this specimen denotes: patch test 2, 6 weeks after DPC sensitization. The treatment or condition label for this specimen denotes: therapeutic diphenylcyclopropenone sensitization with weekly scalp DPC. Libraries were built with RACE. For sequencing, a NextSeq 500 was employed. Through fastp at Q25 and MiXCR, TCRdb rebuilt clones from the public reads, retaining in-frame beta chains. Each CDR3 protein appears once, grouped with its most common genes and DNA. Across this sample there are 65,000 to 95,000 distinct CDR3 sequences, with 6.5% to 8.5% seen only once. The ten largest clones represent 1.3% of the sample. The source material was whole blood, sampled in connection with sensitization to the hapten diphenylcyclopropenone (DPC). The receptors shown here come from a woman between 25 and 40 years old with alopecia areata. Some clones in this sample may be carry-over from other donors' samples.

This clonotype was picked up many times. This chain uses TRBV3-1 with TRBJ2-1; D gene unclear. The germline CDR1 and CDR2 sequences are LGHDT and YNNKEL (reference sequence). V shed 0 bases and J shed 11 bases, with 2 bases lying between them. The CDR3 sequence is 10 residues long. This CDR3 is CASSQEKQFF. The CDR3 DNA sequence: TGTGCCAGCAGCCAAGAGAAGCAGTTCTTC.

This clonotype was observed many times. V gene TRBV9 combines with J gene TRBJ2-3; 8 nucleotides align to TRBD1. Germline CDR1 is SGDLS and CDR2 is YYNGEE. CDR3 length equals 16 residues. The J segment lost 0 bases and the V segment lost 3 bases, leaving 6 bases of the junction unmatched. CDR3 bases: TGTGCCAGCAGCGAGAGGACAGGGATTAGCACAGATACGCAGTATTTT. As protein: CASSERTGISTDTQYF.

The CDR3, as DNA: TGTGCCAGCAGTTACGGAGGGACAGGGGATGAAAAACTGTTTTTT. Amino acid sequence: CASSYGGTGDEKLFF. The chain employs TRBV6-5 and TRBJ1-4; 10 bases map to TRBD1. Losses at the gene ends were 2 bases for V and 6 bases for J; bases not matched to a gene: 3. Per the germline V gene, CDR1 is MNHEY and CDR2 is SVGAGI. This CDR3 has 15 residues.

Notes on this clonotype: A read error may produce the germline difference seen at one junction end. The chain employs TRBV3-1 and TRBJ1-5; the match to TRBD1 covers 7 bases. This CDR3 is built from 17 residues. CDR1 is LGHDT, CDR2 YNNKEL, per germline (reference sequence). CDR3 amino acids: CASSQRDSPEVDQPQNF. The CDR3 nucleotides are TGTGCCAGCAGCCAAAGGGACAGCCCCGAAGTGGATCAGCCCCAGAATTTT.

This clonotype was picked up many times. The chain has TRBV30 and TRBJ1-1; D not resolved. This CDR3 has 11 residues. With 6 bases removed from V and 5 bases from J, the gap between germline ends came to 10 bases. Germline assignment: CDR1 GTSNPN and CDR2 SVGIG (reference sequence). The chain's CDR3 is CACLRWTEAFF. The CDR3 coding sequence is TGTGCCTGTCTCCGGTGGACTGAAGCTTTCTTT.

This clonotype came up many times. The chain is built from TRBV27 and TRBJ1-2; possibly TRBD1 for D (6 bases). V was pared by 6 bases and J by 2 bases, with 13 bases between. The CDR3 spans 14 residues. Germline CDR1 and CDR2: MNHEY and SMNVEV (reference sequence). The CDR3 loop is CASSPGALNYGYTF. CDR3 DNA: TGTGCCAGCAGCCCAGGGGCCCTAAACTATGGCTACACCTTC.

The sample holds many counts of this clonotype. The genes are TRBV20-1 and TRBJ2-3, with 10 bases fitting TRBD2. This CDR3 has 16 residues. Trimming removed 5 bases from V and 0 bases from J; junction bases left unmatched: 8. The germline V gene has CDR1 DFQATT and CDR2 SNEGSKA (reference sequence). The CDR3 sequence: CSARTSGAASTDTQYF. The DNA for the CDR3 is TGCAGTGCTCGGACTAGCGGAGCCGCTAGCACAGATACGCAGTATTTT.

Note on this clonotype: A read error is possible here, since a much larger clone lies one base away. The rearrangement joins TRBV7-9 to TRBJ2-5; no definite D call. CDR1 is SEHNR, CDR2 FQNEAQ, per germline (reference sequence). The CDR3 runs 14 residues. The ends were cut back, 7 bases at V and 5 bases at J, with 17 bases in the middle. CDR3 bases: TGTGCCAGCACTGACGATGGTGCCCGGGAGACCCAGTACTTC. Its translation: CASTDDGARETQYF.

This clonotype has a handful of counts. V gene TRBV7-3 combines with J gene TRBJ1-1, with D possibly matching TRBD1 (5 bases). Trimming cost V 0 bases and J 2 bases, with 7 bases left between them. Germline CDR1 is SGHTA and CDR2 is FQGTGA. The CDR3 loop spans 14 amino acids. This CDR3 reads CASSLTGANTEAFF. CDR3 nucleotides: TGTGCCAGCAGCTTAACAGGGGCCAACACTGAAGCTTTCTTT.

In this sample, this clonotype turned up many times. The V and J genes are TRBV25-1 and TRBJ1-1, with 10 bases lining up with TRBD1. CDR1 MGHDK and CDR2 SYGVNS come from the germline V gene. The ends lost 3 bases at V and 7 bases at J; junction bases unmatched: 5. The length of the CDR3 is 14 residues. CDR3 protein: CASSEDRGLIEAFF. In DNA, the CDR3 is TGTGCCAGCAGTGAGGACAGGGGGTTGATTGAAGCTTTCTTT.